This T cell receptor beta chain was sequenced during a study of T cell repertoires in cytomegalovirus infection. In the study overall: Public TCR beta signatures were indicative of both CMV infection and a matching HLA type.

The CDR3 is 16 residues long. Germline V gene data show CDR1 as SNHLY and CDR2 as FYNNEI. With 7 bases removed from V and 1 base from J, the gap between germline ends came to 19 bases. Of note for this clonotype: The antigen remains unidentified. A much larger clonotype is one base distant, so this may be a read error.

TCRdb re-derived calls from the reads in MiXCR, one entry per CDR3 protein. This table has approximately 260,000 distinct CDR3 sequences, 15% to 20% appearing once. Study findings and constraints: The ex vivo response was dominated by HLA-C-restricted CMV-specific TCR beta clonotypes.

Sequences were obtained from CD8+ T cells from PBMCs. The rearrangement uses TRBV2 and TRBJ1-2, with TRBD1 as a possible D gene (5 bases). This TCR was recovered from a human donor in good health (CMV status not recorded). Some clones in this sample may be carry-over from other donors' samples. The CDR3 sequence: CASKPTVAVDNYGYTF. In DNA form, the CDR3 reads TGTGCCAGCAAACCGACAGTCGCAGTCGATAACTATGGCTACACCTTC. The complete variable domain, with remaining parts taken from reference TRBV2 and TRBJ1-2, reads EPEVTQTPSHQVTQMGQEVILRCVPISNHLYFYWYRQILGQKVEFLVSFYNNEISEKSEIFDDQFSVERPDGSNFTLKIRSTKLEDSAMYFCASKPTVAVDNYGYTFGSGTRLTVV.